Following are 29 T cell receptor beta chains from one sample sequenced in a study of blood T cells in healthy people across ages. A second PCR, run for roughly 6 to 11 cycles, used a sample-barcoded 5' primer plus a J-beta primer mix. TCRdb reanalysed the 5' RACE reads using MiXCR and keeps one entry per CDR3 protein. The sample carries hundreds of thousands of distinct CDR3 sequences, 21% recorded once. The sample was blood. Every receptor here comes from a man between 65 and 85 years old in good health.

The CDR3 reads CAISGGQNGDEKLFF. The CDR3 DNA reads as TGTGCCATCAGCGGCGGACAGAACGGGGACGAAAAACTGTTTTTT. J is TRBJ1-4 and V is TRBV10-3; tentatively, D is TRBD1 (6 bases). The CDR3 has 15 residues. CDR1 is ENHRY, CDR2 SYGVKD, per germline. The V end was cut by 6 bases, the J end by 8 bases, with 19 bases between.

This chain uses TRBV11-2 with TRBJ2-1, with 7 bases matching TRBD2. This CDR3 is 20 amino acids long. Trimming took 3 bases from V and 3 from J; bases not matched to a gene: 20. The germline V gene has CDR1 SGHAT and CDR2 FQNNGV. CDR3 sequence reads: CASSFLAIVSFPGGYNEQFF. The CDR3 bases are TGTGCCAGCAGCTTTCTCGCGATTGTCAGCTTCCCGGGGGGCTACAATGAGCAGTTCTTC. Together with reference TRBV11-2 and TRBJ2-1, the CDR3 gives the full variable domain: EAGVAQSPRYKIIEKRQSVAFWCNPISGHATLYWYQQILGQGPKLLIQFQNNGVVDDSQLPKDRFSAERLKGVDSTLKIQPAKLEDSAVYLCASSFLAIVSFPGGYNEQFFGPGTRLTVL.

V and J are TRBV5-1 and TRBJ2-2, with 13 bases that match TRBD2. Germline CDR1 is SGHRS and CDR2 is YFSETQ. This CDR3 contains 18 residues. The trim removed 4 bases at V and 0 bases at J, leaving 6 bases unmatched. The CDR3, as DNA: TGCGCCAGCAGCCTAAGGACTAGCGGGAGTCCGAACACCGGGGAGCTGTTTTTT. This encodes CASSLRTSGSPNTGELFF.

Comment on this clonotype: Because the CDR3 is missing its conserved closing phenylalanine or tryptophan, this is likely a read error. Because the CDR3's place on the DNA is in doubt, the DNA is left out and the CDR3 is given as listed by TCRdb. The genes are TRBV28 and TRBJ2-3; the D call TRBD2 from the table was never checked on the DNA. A total of 16 residues make up the CDR3, ends included. Looked up from germline, CDR1 is MDHEN and CDR2 is SYDVKM. CDR3 sequence: CASSLSGLAGADTRYC.

This clonotype has ten or more counts. The gene calls are TRBV11-2 and TRBJ1-4, with D possibly TRBD1 on 5 matching bases. The V gene's germline CDR1 is SGHAT and CDR2 FQNNGV. Trimming cost V 5 bases and J 5 bases, with 12 bases left between them. The CDR3 consists of 14 residues. CDR3 DNA sequence: TGTGCCAGCAGCCTGAGCGGGGGAAATGAAAAACTGTTTTTT. This translates into CASSLSGGNEKLFF.

The J gene is TRBJ2-5, the V gene TRBV7-2; the D gene is possibly TRBD2 (5 bases). V dropped 1 base and J dropped 2 bases, with 11 bases sitting between them. Germline values: CDR1 SGHTA, CDR2 FQGNSA. The CDR3 is 15 amino acids. The CDR3 sequence: CASSLGRSGQETQYF. CDR3 bases: TGTGCCAGCAGCTTAGGTCGCTCGGGGCAAGAGACCCAGTACTTC.

The chain couples TRBV6-6 to TRBJ1-2; D might be TRBD1 (5 bases). V lost 7 bases, J lost 4 bases, and 19 bases lay in between. This CDR3 comprises 15 residues. Germline V gives CDR1 MNHNY, CDR2 SVGAGI (reference sequence). CDR3 bases: TGTGCCAGCATTTCCGGGACCCTACTCAGCTATGGCTACACCTTC. This sequence encodes CASISGTLLSYGYTF.

The CDR3 reads CASSLGRGSYGYTF. CDR3 bases: TGTGCCAGCAGTTTGGGACGGGGTTCCTATGGCTACACCTTC. The V and J genes are TRBV28 and TRBJ1-2; the D gene is possibly TRBD1 (5 bases). V dropped 3 bases and J dropped 4 bases, with 12 bases sitting between them. CDR1 is MDHEN, CDR2 SYDVKM, per germline. This CDR3 is built from 14 residues.

The chain carries TRBV2 and TRBJ2-5; 8 bases are shared with TRBD2. Trimming took 7 bases from V and 4 from J; bases not matched to a gene: 11. Germline-derived CDR1 and CDR2 are SNHLY and FYNNEI. This CDR3 contains 15 residues. CDR3 sequence (DNA): TGTGCCAGCACCTACCAGACTAGCGATGGAGAGACCCAGTACTTC. Its protein is CASTYQTSDGETQYF.

In its sample, this clonotype was seen many times. The chain carries TRBV4-1 and TRBJ2-7; D unresolved. This CDR3 spans 16 amino acids. The germline V gene encodes CDR1 MGHRA and CDR2 YSYEKL. Trimming left V 0 bases short and J 3 bases short, with 15 bases between. The CDR3 coding sequence is TGCGCCAGCAGCCAAGATATCAGCGCCTTCGTCTACGAGCAGTACTTC. As protein: CASSQDISAFVYEQYF.

This clonotype was counted a single time. The V and J genes are TRBV20-1 and TRBJ2-5, with a weak D call TRBD1 (6 bases). The ends were cut back, 5 bases at V and 2 bases at J, with 12 bases in the middle. The length of the CDR3 is 13 residues. Germline V gives CDR1 DFQATT, CDR2 SNEGSKA (reference sequence). The CDR3 nucleotides are TGCAGTGCTGAGGACAGAGCTCAAGAGACCCAGTACTTC. As protein: CSAEDRAQETQYF.

The genes are TRBV6-5 and TRBJ2-5; D possibly uses TRBD1 or TRBD2 (5 bases each). Germline CDR1 is MNHEY and CDR2 is SVGAGI. The CDR3 runs to 13 residues. Trimming shortened V by 6 bases and J by 0 bases, and 8 bases separated the two germline ends. CDR3 amino acids: CASSGTNQETQYF. The CDR3 bases are TGTGCCAGCAGCGGGACCAACCAAGAGACCCAGTACTTC.

This rearrangement joins TRBV19 to TRBJ1-1; possible D gene TRBD1, 5 bases. The CDR3 is made up of 13 amino acids. The ends were cut back, 6 bases at V and 4 bases at J, with 12 bases in the middle. Germline V gene sequence: CDR1 LNHDA, CDR2 SQIVND (reference sequence). The CDR3 nucleotides read TGTGCCAGTAGCGACAGCCCTCGCACTGAAGCTTTCTTT. Amino acids: CASSDSPRTEAFF.

The sample holds many counts of this clonotype. Its ends do not fully match the called genes, so a read error is possible. V gene TRBV7-7 combines with J gene TRBJ2-1, with D possibly matching TRBD2 (6 bases). Germline CDR1 is SSHAT and CDR2 is FNYEAQ (reference sequence). This CDR3 is built from 15 residues. The CDR3 loop is CASSSGTGTYNEQFF. The CDR3 coding sequence is TGTGCTAGCAGCTCCGGGACTGGGACCTACAATGAGCAGTTCTTC.

The gene calls are TRBV20-1 and TRBJ2-3, with 14 bases lining up with TRBD2. CDR1 and CDR2 (germline): DFQATT, SNEGSKA (reference sequence). V was clipped by 6 bases and J by 5 bases; unmatched bases: 7. CDR3 length: 15 residues. CDR3 sequence (DNA): TGCAGTGCCGTTAAGGGACTAGCGGGAGTAGATACGCAGTATTTT. The encoded protein is CSAVKGLAGVDTQYF.

This clonotype was counted between two and nine times. The chain couples TRBV6-6 to TRBJ2-5; 7 nucleotides agree with TRBD1. J gave up 5 bases and V 6 bases, and 6 bases lay outside the gene matches. Germline values: CDR1 MNHNY, CDR2 SVGAGI (reference sequence). This CDR3 is built from 13 residues. CDR3 DNA: TGTGCCAGCAGCTACCAGGGGGAGGAGACCCAGTACTTC. Its protein is CASSYQGEETQYF.

The table lists this clonotype with a few counts. This rearrangement joins TRBV21-1 to TRBJ2-5; the DNA was not compared with TRBD1, the D call given in the table. The J call could be wrong; TRBJ2-7 is a better fit for the DNA end. TRBV21-1 is assigned pseudogene status. This CDR3 has 17 residues. CDR3 region: CASSRGDFDRGRYEQYF. The CDR3 bases are TGTGCCAGCAGCAGGGGAGATTTCGACAGGGGGCGATACGAGCAGTACTTC.

The V and J genes are TRBV5-1 and TRBJ2-5; 7 nucleotides align to TRBD2. The end of the DNA fits TRBJ2-7 better, so the J call may be wrong. The CDR3 covers 15 residues. Germline V gives CDR1 SGHRS, CDR2 YFSETQ. In DNA form, the CDR3 reads TGCGCCAGCAGCCAACTAGCGTCGAGCTCCTACGAGCAGTACTTC. It yields the protein CASSQLASSSYEQYF.

A few counts support this clonotype. The J gene is TRBJ2-1, the V gene TRBV10-3; TRBD2 agrees at 8 bases. The CDR3 runs 16 residues. Germline V gene lookup returns CDR1 ENHRY and CDR2 SYGVKD. The V and J ends lost 3 bases and 1 base, in that order; junction bases with no gene match: 5. This CDR3 reads CAISDLGGRSYNEQFF. CDR3 bases: TGTGCCATCAGTGATCTAGGCGGGAGGTCCTACAATGAGCAGTTCTTC.

The chain carries TRBV6-2 or TRBV6-3 and TRBJ2-6, with TRBD1 matching over 8 bases. Germline V lookup: CDR1 MNHEY, CDR2 SVGEGT. The CDR3 spans 19 residues. V trimming: 4 bases; J trimming: 0 bases; junction bases outside the gene matches: 11. The DNA for the CDR3 is TGTGCCAGCAGTTTCAGATCCGGGACAGGACGCTCTGGGGCCAACGTCCTGACTTTC. Its translation: CASSFRSGTGRSGANVLTF.

This chain links TRBV4-1 with TRBJ2-7, with D possibly TRBD2 on 6 matching bases. CDR3 size: 17 residues. CDR1 is MGHRA, CDR2 YSYEKL, per germline. Trimming took off 2 bases at V and 4 bases at J, with 21 bases between the two ends. The CDR3 nucleotides read TGCGCCAGCAGCCAACACGCCGGGACTGGCGTAAGTTACGAGCAGTACTTC. Its translation: CASSQHAGTGVSYEQYF.

The chain has TRBV6-5 and TRBJ1-2, with 10 positions matching TRBD1. The germline V gene encodes CDR1 MNHEY and CDR2 SVGAGI. V lost 6 bases and J lost 4; bases outside the gene matches: 8. This CDR3 has 15 amino acids. CDR3 residues: CASRYRDRGGYGYTF. DNA for the CDR3: TGTGCCAGCAGATACCGGGACAGGGGTGGCTATGGCTACACCTTC.

The table lists this clonotype with a few counts. The V call is TRBV28, the J call TRBJ1-3, with a possible D match to TRBD1 (5 bases). V lost 3 bases and J lost 2, with 5 bases in between. CDR1 is MDHEN and CDR2 is SYDVKM in the germline V gene. The CDR3 loop spans 13 amino acids. In DNA, the CDR3 is TGTGCCAGCAGTTTCAGGGCTGGAAACACCATATATTTT. Encoded protein: CASSFRAGNTIYF. The whole variable domain, filled in from reference TRBV28 and TRBJ1-3, reads DVKVTQSSRYLVKRTGEKVFLECVQDMDHENMFWYRQDPGLGLRLIYFSYDVKMKEKGDIPEGYSVSREKKERFSLILESASTNQTSMYLCASSFRAGNTIYFGEGSWLTVV.

This clonotype was recorded a few times. V is TRBV5-1 and J is TRBJ2-4, with 13 bases that match TRBD2. Germline-derived CDR1 and CDR2 are SGHRS and YFSETQ. J gave up 7 bases and V 0 bases, and 10 bases lay outside the gene matches. The CDR3 sequence is 18 residues long. Here the CDR3 reads CASSLVGLAGDVRNIQYF. The CDR3 region has the DNA TGCGCCAGCAGCTTGGTAGGACTAGCGGGAGATGTCCGGAACATTCAGTACTTC.

Only a few counts were recorded for this clonotype. This chain uses TRBV2 with TRBJ1-5; TRBD1 matches at 9 bases. V trimming: 7 bases; J trimming: 3 bases; junction bases outside the gene matches: 7. CDR3 length equals 15 residues. CDR1 SNHLY and CDR2 FYNNEI come from the germline V gene. The CDR3 DNA reads TGTGCCAGCACTCCGGGACAGGGAAACAATCAGCCCCAGCATTTT. It specifies CASTPGQGNNQPQHF.

The table lists this clonotype with a few counts. The gene calls are TRBV9 and TRBJ2-2; D not resolved. V lost 3 bases to trimming and J lost 0 bases, with 6 bases between them. CDR1 and CDR2 from the germline V gene are SGDLS and YYNGEE. CDR3 size: 14 residues. This chain's CDR3 is CASSDTANTGELFF. The CDR3 coding sequence is TGTGCCAGCAGCGATACGGCGAACACCGGGGAGCTGTTTTTT.

This clonotype showed up many times. This chain links TRBV20-1 with TRBJ2-2; D is unresolved. CDR3 length: 13 residues. Germline values: CDR1 DFQATT, CDR2 SNEGSKA (reference sequence). V was trimmed by 3 bases and J by 5 bases, leaving 10 bases between them. The CDR3 reads CSASPLVTGELFF. The CDR3 DNA sequence: TGCAGTGCTAGCCCCCTAGTAACCGGGGAGCTGTTTTTT.

This clonotype was recorded a few times. Mismatch with germline at one junction end may stem from a read error. The chain is built from TRBV7-9 and TRBJ2-7, with 12 positions matching TRBD2. This CDR3 spans 15 amino acids. Germline CDR1 reads SEHNR; CDR2 reads FQNEAQ (reference sequence). The CDR3 DNA reads TGTGCCAGCAGCTTATGGACTAGCGGGACGTACGGGCAGTACTTC. Its translation: CASSLWTSGTYGQYF.

The chain couples TRBV2 to TRBJ1-4; D is possibly TRBD1 (5 bases). The CDR3 extends over 14 amino acids. V lost 0 bases to trimming and J lost 9 bases, with 11 bases between them. Germline CDR1 SNHLY, CDR2 FYNNEI. The CDR3 protein is CASSEAEKGKKLFF. CDR3 nucleotide sequence: TGTGCCAGCAGTGAAGCGGAAAAGGGGAAAAAACTGTTTTTT.